The 14 T cell receptor beta chains below come from one sample, sequenced in a study of blood T cells in healthy people across ages. A sample-barcoded 5' primer and a J-beta primer mix were used in a second PCR of roughly 7 to 11 cycles. In TCRdb, the 5' RACE reads were re-called with MiXCR into one record per CDR3 protein. The table lists some 900,000 distinct CDR3 sequences, 29% of them singletons. The sequenced material came from blood. These receptors originate from a woman older than 75 in good health.

This clonotype was counted ten times or more. In DNA, the CDR3 is TGCGCCAGTAGACTAGCGGGGGGGAGGGGGTCTAGCACAGATACGCAGTATTTT. Protein sequence: CASRLAGGRGSSTDTQYF. V usage is TRBV10-2 and J usage is TRBJ2-3; the match to TRBD2 covers 14 bases. There are 18 residues in the CDR3. Germline V gene data show CDR1 as WSHSY and CDR2 as SAAADI. J was trimmed by 0 bases and V by 9 bases; bases with no gene match: 11.

At least ten counts were recorded for this clonotype. V is TRBV28 and J is TRBJ2-7; D unclear. V was shortened by 9 bases and J by 0 bases, with 15 bases between the two germline ends. This CDR3 is 14 amino acids long. Looked up from germline, CDR1 is MDHEN and CDR2 is SYDVKM. The CDR3 nucleotides are TGTGCCAGTTCCCTACAGCAGAGCTCCTACGAGCAGTACTTC. This encodes CASSLQQSSYEQYF.

As for this clonotype: A junction boundary mismatches the germline segment, possibly from a read error. V is TRBV7-8 and J is TRBJ2-2; TRBD2 aligns across 8 bases. Germline loops: CDR1 SGHVS, CDR2 FQNEAQ. CDR3 size: 14 residues. CDR3 region: CASSFQTSAGERFF. The CDR3 DNA reads TGTGCCAGCAGCTTTCAGACTAGCGCCGGGGAGCGGTTTTTT.

This clonotype appeared a few times. The rearrangement links TRBV12-3 or TRBV12-4 to TRBJ1-2; D unresolved. V was clipped by 0 bases and J by 7 bases, with 12 bases between them. The CDR3 runs 14 residues. The DNA of the CDR3 is TGTGCCAGCAGTTTAGCCGCTTTTCAAGGTGGCTACACCTTC. Its translation is CASSLAAFQGGYTF.

Remarks on this clonotype: This clone may be a read error of a much larger clone one base away. The rearrangement uses TRBV25-1 and TRBJ2-5, with D tentatively TRBD1 (7 bases). Germline-derived CDR1 and CDR2 are MGHDK and SYGVNS. The V end lost 8 bases, the J end lost 11 bases, and 21 bases lay between the germline ends. CDR3 length: 13 residues. The CDR3 spells CASGPKGAREQYF. In DNA, the CDR3 is TGTGCCAGCGGCCCTAAGGGGGCTCGGGAGCAGTACTTC.

To note about this clonotype: This may arise from a read error, as a much more abundant clone is one base away. This CDR3 is CASSKGQGLLHEQYF. The CDR3 bases are TGTGCCAGCAGCAAGGGACAGGGACTACTCCACGAGCAGTACTTC. J is TRBJ2-7 and V is TRBV7-2; 9 bases fit TRBD1. Germline CDR1 SGHTA, CDR2 FQGNSA. J gave up 5 bases and V 5 bases, and 10 bases lay outside the gene matches. CDR3 length: 15 amino acids.

Many counts were recorded for this clonotype. The CDR3 coding sequence is TGTGCCAGCAGTGCCTGGATGAAAGGCTACACCTTC. This gives the protein CASSAWMKGYTF. J is TRBJ1-2 and V is TRBV6-2 or TRBV6-3; no reliable D call. From germline, CDR1 is MNHEY and CDR2 SVGEGT. The ends were cut back, 5 bases at V and 8 bases at J, with 12 bases in the middle. This CDR3 has 12 amino acids.

CDR3 residues: CSASRGGAPNSPLHF. The CDR3 coding sequence is TGCAGTGCTAGCCGTGGCGGGGCCCCTAATTCACCCCTCCACTTT. The gene calls are TRBV20-1 and TRBJ1-6, with TRBD1 as a possible D gene (5 bases). V shed 3 bases and J shed 6 bases, with 15 bases lying between them. The CDR3 is 15 amino acids. In germline, CDR1 is DFQATT, CDR2 SNEGSKA (reference sequence).

This clonotype was seen repeatedly, ten times or more. V usage is TRBV7-2 and J usage is TRBJ1-5, with a possible D match to TRBD1 (5 bases). The V end was cut by 3 bases, the J end by 1 base, with 13 bases between. The CDR3 is 16 amino acids. Germline CDR1 SGHTA, CDR2 FQGNSA. CDR3 nucleotide sequence: TGTGCCAGCAGCTTGGGGGGATCCTTAAGCAATCAGCCCCAGCATTTT. Protein product: CASSLGGSLSNQPQHF.

This clonotype was counted a single time. The V and J genes are TRBV20-1 and TRBJ2-3; D is perhaps TRBD2 (5 bases). The CDR3 is 16 amino acids. V lost 0 bases to trimming and J lost 3 bases, with 16 bases between them. The V gene's germline CDR1 is DFQATT and CDR2 SNEGSKA (reference sequence). The CDR3 loop is CSARDRHLEGTDTQYF. In nucleotides, the CDR3 is TGCAGTGCTAGAGATCGACACCTTGAGGGAACAGATACGCAGTATTTT.

This clonotype was found many times. The chain recombines TRBV4-2 with TRBJ2-3, with D unclear. Germline CDR1 reads LGHNA; CDR2 reads YNFKEQ. The CDR3 loop spans 13 amino acids. Trimming pared 0 bases from V and 11 bases from J, leaving 12 bases between. The CDR3 loop is CASSQDGTYQQYF. The CDR3, as DNA: TGTGCCAGCAGCCAAGACGGAACTTACCAGCAGTATTTT.

The rearrangement links TRBV7-2 to TRBJ1-2; no reliable D call. The CDR3 consists of 14 residues. Germline assignment: CDR1 SGHTA and CDR2 FQGNSA. The V end lost 1 base, the J end lost 7 bases, and 13 bases lay between the germline ends. The CDR3 protein is CASSLDDFLGGYTF. In DNA, the CDR3 is TGTGCCAGCAGCTTAGACGATTTCCTCGGTGGCTACACCTTC.

This clonotype was counted at least ten times. V usage is TRBV10-1 and J usage is TRBJ2-1, with D uncertain. With 3 bases removed from V and 8 bases from J, the gap between germline ends came to 14 bases. The CDR3 extends over 14 amino acids. Germline CDR1 reads WNHNN; CDR2 reads SYGVQD (reference sequence). This CDR3 is CASSERDFRDEQFF. CDR3 DNA sequence: TGCGCCAGCAGTGAAAGGGATTTTAGGGATGAGCAGTTCTTC.

This clonotype was detected ten times or more. The chain has TRBV28 and TRBJ1-2, with TRBD1 matching 7 bases. The CDR3 loop spans 14 amino acids. V was clipped by 4 bases and J by 5 bases; unmatched bases: 7. Germline loops: CDR1 MDHEN, CDR2 SYDVKM. The CDR3 sequence is CASSSSGGRYGYTF. The CDR3 nucleotides read TGTGCCAGCAGTTCGTCAGGGGGGAGGTATGGCTACACCTTC.